This T cell receptor beta chain was captured by sequencing in a study of CD8+CD57+ T cells in acquired aplastic anemia. Trimming took 1 base from V and 3 from J, leaving 10 bases between them. The CDR3 contains 14 residues. According to the study, genomic DNA was the template for TCR beta VDJ and CDR3 profiling. Each CDR3 protein is one row after TCRdb ran MiXCR on the reads. The table has about 170,000 distinct CDR3 sequences, approximately 40% seen once. The study's findings and limits: Statistical testing detected no significant gap in CD8+ Simpson's diversity between patients and controls.

This clonotype was detected only a few times. Its matching antigen is unknown. Sequencing used sorted CD4+, CD8+, or CD8+CD57+ T cells (not recorded which) from PBMCs. This chain uses TRBV12-3 or TRBV12-4 with TRBJ2-7; D is unresolved. This sequence was found in a human donor in good health. The CDR3 region is CASSLGDTDYEQYF. CDR3 DNA sequence: TGTGCCAGCAGTTTAGGTGACACCGACTACGAGCAGTACTTC.